The present T cell receptor (beta chain) was sequenced within a study of T cell responses to AZD1222 COVID-19 vaccine. Regarding the study as a whole: Spike-spanning, vaccine-associated CD4 TCRs were dominant at 160-218 and 743-854. Repertoires were obtained solely post-peak T cell response. Only a handful of AZD1222 recipients tested seropositive at baseline. Most donors were white British and more were female, and clonal diversity was possibly underestimated.

The ends lost 3 bases at V and 2 bases at J; junction bases unmatched: 5. The CDR3 sequence is 16 residues long. Germline V gives CDR1 MDHEN, CDR2 SYDVKM. Repertoires were generated with immunoSEQ multiplex PCR, while TCRdb's copy carries only in-frame clones and drops some. The sample records 150,000 to 200,000 clones, under 95% being singletons. As regards this clone: Its antigen is as yet unknown.

This receptor was obtained from an adult in good health. The material sequenced was peripheral blood, taken on day 0 of AZD1222 vaccination. The chain has TRBV28 and TRBJ1-5; 9 nucleotides line up with TRBD1. As DNA, the CDR3 is TGTGCCAGCAGTTTTGACAGGGGGTGGGGCAATCAGCCCCAGCATTTT. The encoded protein is CASSFDRGWGNQPQHF.